This T cell receptor beta chain was recorded in a study of response to subunit inactivated influenza vaccine. Findings of the study overall: The authors suggested that few new T cells are recruited per seasonal influenza vaccination.

Germline CDR1 reads ENHRY; CDR2 reads SYGVKD. This CDR3 has 13 residues. V was cut by 5 bases and J by 4 bases, with 11 bases left in between. This clonotype was seen more than once but under ten times. Its cognate antigen is unknown. MiXCR, run by TCRdb on the RT-PCR reads, gives a single entry per CDR3 protein. Seen here are 700,000 to 800,000 distinct CDR3 sequences, approximately 18% observed once, and the top ten hold approximately 10%. The TCR sequence derives from a man aged 50 to 60 who received an inactivated influenza vaccine. The V and J genes are TRBV10-3 and TRBJ1-1; D gene ambiguous. Sequencing used PBMCs from blood, obtained 4 to 6 days after vaccination. The CDR3 is CAISFPGGTEAFF. Written as DNA, the CDR3 is TGTGCCATCAGTTTCCCGGGCGGCACTGAAGCTTTCTTT.